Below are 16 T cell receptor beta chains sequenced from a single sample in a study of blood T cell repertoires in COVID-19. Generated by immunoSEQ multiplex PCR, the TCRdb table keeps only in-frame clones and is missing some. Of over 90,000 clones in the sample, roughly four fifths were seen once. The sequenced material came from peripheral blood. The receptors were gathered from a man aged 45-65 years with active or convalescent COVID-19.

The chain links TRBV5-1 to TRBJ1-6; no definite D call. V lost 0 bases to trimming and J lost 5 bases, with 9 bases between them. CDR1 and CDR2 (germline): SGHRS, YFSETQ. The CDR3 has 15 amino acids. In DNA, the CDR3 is TGCGCCAGCAGCTTGGTGGGGAGTAATAATTCACCCCTCCACTTT. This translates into CASSLVGSNNSPLHF.

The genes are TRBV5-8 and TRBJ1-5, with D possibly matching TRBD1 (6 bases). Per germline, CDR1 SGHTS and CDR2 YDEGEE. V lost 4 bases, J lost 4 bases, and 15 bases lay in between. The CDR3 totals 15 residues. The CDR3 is CASSPTGTGNQPQHF. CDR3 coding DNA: TGTGCCAGCAGCCCTACAGGGACGGGGAATCAGCCCCAGCATTTT. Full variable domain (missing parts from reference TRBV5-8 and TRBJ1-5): EAGVTQSPTHLIKTRGQQATLRCSPISGHTSVYWYQQALGLGLQFLLWYDEGEERNRGNFPPRFSGRQFPNYSSELNVNALELEDSALYLCASSPTGTGNQPQHFGDGTRLSIL.

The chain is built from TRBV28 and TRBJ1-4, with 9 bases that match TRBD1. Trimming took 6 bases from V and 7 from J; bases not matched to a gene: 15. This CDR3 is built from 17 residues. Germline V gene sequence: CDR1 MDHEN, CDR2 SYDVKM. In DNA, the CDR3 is TGTGCCAGCAGGCTCACAGGGGGCGCGGGTAATGTTGAAAAACTGTTTTTT. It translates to CASRLTGGAGNVEKLFF.

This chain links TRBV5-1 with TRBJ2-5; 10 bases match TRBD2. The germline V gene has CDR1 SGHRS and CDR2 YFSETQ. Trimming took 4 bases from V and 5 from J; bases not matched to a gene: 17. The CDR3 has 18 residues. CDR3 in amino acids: CASSPWTAGSGGAETQYF. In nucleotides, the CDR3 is TGCGCCAGCAGCCCTTGGACAGCTGGCAGCGGGGGGGCGGAGACCCAGTACTTC.

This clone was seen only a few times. The CDR3 region has the DNA TGCGCCAGCAGCCAAGGACAGGCATCCTCGGTCTATGGCTACACCTTC. Translation: CASSQGQASSVYGYTF. This chain uses TRBV4-1 with TRBJ1-2, with D tentatively TRBD1 (6 bases). Trimming pared 1 base from V and 4 bases from J, leaving 16 bases between. Germline V gene data show CDR1 as MGHRA and CDR2 as YSYEKL. The CDR3 has 16 amino acids.

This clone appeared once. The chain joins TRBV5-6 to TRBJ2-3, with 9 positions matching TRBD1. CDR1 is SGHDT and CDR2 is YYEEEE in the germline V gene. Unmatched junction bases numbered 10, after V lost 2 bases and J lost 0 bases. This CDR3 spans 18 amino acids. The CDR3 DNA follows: TGTGCCAGCAGCTTTCGTAGGACAGGGGTATTTAGCACAGATACGCAGTATTTT. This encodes CASSFRRTGVFSTDTQYF.

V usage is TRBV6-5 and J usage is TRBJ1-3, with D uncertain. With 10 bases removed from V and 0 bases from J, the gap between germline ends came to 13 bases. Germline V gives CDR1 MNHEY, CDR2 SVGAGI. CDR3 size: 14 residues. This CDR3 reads CATKRASSGNTIYF. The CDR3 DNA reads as TGTGCCACGAAGAGAGCGAGCTCTGGAAACACCATATATTTT.

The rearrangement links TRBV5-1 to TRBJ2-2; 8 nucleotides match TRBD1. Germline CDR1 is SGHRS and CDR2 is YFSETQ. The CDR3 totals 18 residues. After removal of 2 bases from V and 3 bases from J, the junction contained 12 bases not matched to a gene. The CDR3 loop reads CASSFLPPGQGYTGELFF. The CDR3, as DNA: TGCGCCAGCAGCTTTTTGCCACCCGGACAGGGCTACACCGGGGAGCTGTTTTTT.

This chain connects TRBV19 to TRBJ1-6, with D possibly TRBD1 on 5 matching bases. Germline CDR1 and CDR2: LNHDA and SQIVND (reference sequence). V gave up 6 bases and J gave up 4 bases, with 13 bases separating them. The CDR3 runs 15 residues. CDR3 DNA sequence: TGTGCCAGTAGGTCCAGGGAATCATATAATTCACCCCTCCACTTT. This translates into CASRSRESYNSPLHF. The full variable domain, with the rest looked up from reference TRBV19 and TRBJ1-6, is DGGITQSPKYLFRKEGQNVTLSCEQNLNHDAMYWYRQDPGQGLRLIYYSQIVNDFQKGDIAEGYSVSREKKESFPLTVTSAQKNPTAFYLCASRSRESYNSPLHFGNGTRLTVT.

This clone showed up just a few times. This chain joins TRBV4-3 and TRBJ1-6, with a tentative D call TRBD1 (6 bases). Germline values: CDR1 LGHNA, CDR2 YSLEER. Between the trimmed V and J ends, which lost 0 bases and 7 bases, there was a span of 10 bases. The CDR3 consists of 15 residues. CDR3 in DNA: TGCGCCAGCAGCCAAGATATGCAGGGGAATTCACCCCTCCACTTT. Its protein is CASSQDMQGNSPLHF.

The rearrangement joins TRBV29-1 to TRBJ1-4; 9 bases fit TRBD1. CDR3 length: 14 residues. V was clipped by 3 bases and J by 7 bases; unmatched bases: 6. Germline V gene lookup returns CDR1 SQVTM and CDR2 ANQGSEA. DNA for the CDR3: TGCAGCGTTGATATCGGGACAGGGTCTGAAAAACTGTTTTTT. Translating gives CSVDIGTGSEKLFF.

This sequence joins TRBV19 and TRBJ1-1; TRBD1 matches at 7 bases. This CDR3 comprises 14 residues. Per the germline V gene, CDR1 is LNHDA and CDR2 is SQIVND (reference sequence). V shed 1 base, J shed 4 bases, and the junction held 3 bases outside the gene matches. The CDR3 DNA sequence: TGTGCCAGTAGTATAGGCAGGGGGGTCACTGAAGCTTTCTTT. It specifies CASSIGRGVTEAFF. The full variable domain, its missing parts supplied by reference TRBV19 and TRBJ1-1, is DGGITQSPKYLFRKEGQNVTLSCEQNLNHDAMYWYRQDPGQGLRLIYYSQIVNDFQKGDIAEGYSVSREKKESFPLTVTSAQKNPTAFYLCASSIGRGVTEAFFGQGTRLTVV.

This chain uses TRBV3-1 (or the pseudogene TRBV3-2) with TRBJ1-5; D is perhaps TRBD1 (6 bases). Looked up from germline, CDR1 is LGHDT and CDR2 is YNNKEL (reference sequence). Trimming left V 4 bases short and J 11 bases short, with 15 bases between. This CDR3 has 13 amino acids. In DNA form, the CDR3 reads TGTGCCAGCAGCCGCGAGGGGGAGTGGACCCAGCATTTT. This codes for CASSREGEWTQHF.

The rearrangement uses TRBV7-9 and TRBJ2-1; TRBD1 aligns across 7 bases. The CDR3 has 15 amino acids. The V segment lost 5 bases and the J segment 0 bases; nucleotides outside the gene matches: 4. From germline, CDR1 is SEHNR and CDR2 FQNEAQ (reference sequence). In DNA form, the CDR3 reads TGTGCCAGCAGCCTAGGGGACAGCTCCTACAATGAGCAGTTCTTC. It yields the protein CASSLGDSSYNEQFF.

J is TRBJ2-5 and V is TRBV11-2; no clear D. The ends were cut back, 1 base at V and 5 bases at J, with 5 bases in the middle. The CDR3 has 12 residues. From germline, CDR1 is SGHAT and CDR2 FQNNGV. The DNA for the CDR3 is TGTGCCAGCAGCTTAGTCCGGGAGACCCAGTACTTC. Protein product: CASSLVRETQYF.

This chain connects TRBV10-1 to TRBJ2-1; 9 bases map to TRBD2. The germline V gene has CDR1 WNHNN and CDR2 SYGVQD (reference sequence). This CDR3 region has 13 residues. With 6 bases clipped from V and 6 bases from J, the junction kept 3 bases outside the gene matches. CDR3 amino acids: CASRAGGSNEQFF. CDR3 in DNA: TGCGCCAGCAGAGCGGGGGGTAGCAATGAGCAGTTCTTC.